This TCR beta chain is drawn from a study of CD8+ T cells in alopecia areata. Across the study: Percent of scalp involved defined treated patients' severity scores.

RNA was isolated and reverse transcribed to cDNA, the sequencing template. This table comes from immunoSEQ multiplex PCR, and its TCRdb copy is limited to in-frame clones, with some not included. The profile shows nearly 200,000 clones, 58% of them singletons. This clone was found a few times. As yet, its antigen is unknown. This sample's treatment: oral pan-JAK inhibitor, 5-10 mg twice daily. Study-level results: Tofacitinib delivered significant drops in scalp clonality and in expanded CD8+ clones among the top 100.

The CDR3 loop spans 16 amino acids. The germline V gene has CDR1 PRHDT and CDR2 FYEKMQ (reference sequence). V was pared by 5 bases and J by 2 bases, with 18 bases between. The starting material was CD4+ T cells sorted from blood, obtained at week 24, from a patient treated with tofacitinib. The V gene is TRBV13, the J gene TRBJ2-5, with a tentative D call TRBD2 (6 bases). The receptor's source is a human donor with alopecia areata. The CDR3 bases are TGTGCCAGCAGCCCACGGGCTAGCGCGACGCAAGAGACCCAGTACTTC. It codes for CASSPRASATQETQYF.